This TCR beta chain was documented in a study of T cells in Graves' hyperthyroidism and ophthalmopathy. Turning to the study itself: Prior to any treatment, at the point of initial diagnosis, peripheral blood was collected.

RNA transcripts gave rise to amplified TCR beta CDR3 regions. HTBI primers were used for first-round RT-PCR of the TCR CDR3. TCRdb used MiXCR to reprocess the multiplex PCR reads, holding one entry per CDR3 protein. The sample lists around 340,000 distinct CDR3 sequences, 15% to 20% occurring once. Regarding the study as a whole: Ophthalmopathy was model-predicted a median around 6.7 months pre-onset.

Ten or more counts support this clonotype. Antigen: not known. Graves' hyperthyroidism qualified as stable when ophthalmopathy did not progress within 18 months. Patients with uncontrolled infections, other autoimmune diseases, pregnancy or lactation were excluded. Trimming took off 4 bases at V and 5 bases at J, with 9 bases between the two ends. Per germline, CDR1 SGHKS and CDR2 YYEKEE (reference sequence). This CDR3 region has 12 residues. The TCR sequence derives from a man younger than 45 with Graves' hyperthyroidism. V usage is TRBV5-5 and J usage is TRBJ1-2; D gene unclear. Sequences were obtained from blood. The CDR3 loop is CASSLGDYGYTF. The DNA of the CDR3 is TGTGCCAGCAGCCTCGGCGATTATGGCTACACCTTC.